This T cell receptor beta chain originates from a study of blood T cell repertoires in COVID-19. The wider study: There were acute and convalescent COVID-19 samples, and they came from the United States, Italy and Spain. In each case, the material was cDNA or gDNA derived from T cells, B-cell-depleted T cells, or PBMCs.

Authors' processing steps: Cell counts per sample came from amplifying reference gene primers. Using immunoSEQ multiplex PCR, the repertoire was profiled, and TCRdb retains in-frame clones only, with some absent. That table is the source of V, J and clone size, and D and trimming were worked out from the DNA. The sample lists approximately 76,000 clones, around four fifths seen once, with 39% in the top ten. The germline V gene has CDR1 LNHNV and CDR2 YYDKDF (reference sequence). Trimming pared 0 bases from V and 3 bases from J, leaving 12 bases between. The CDR3 is made up of 15 amino acids. J is TRBJ2-7 and V is TRBV15; D unresolved. Sample: peripheral blood. The sequence derives from a man at least 80 years old with active or convalescent COVID-19. The CDR3 nucleotides read TGTGCCACCAGCAGAGATAAGGCGGCCTTCTACGAGCAGTACTTC. This codes for CATSRDKAAFYEQYF. Using reference TRBV15 and TRBJ2-7 for the parts outside the CDR3, the full variable domain is DAMVIQNPRYQVTQFGKPVTLSCSQTLNHNVMYWYQQKSSQAPKLLFHYYDKDFNNEADTPDNFQSRRPNTSFCFLDIRSPGLGDTAMYLCATSRDKAAFYEQYFGPGTRLTVT.